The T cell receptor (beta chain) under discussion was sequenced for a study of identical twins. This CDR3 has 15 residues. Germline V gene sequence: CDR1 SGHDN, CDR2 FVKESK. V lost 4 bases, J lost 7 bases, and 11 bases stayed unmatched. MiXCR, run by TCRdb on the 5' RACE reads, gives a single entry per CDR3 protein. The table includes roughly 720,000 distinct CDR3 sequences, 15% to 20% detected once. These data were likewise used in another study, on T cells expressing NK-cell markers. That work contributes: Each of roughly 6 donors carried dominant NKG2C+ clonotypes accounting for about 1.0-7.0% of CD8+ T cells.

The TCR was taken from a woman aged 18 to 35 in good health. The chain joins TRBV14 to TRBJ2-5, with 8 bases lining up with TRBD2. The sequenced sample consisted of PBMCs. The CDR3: CASSPRLAGSGTQYF. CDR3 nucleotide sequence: TGTGCCAGCAGCCCCCGGCTAGCGGGTTCGGGGACCCAGTACTTC.